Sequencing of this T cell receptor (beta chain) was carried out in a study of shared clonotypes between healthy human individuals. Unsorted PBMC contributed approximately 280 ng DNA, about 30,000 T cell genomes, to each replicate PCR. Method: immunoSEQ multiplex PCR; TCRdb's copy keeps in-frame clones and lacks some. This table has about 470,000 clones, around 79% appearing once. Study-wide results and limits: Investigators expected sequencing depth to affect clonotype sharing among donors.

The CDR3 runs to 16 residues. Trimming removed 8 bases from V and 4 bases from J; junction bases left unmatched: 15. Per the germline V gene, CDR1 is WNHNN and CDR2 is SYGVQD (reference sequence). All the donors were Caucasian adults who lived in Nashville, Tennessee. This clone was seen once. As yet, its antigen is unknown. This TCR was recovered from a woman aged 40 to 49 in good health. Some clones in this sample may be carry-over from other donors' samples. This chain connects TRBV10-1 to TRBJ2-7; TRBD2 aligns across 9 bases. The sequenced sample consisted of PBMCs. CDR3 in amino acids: CASVNLRPSGMYEQYF. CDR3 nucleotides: TGCGCCAGCGTAAACCTCCGTCCTAGCGGGATGTACGAGCAGTACTTC.